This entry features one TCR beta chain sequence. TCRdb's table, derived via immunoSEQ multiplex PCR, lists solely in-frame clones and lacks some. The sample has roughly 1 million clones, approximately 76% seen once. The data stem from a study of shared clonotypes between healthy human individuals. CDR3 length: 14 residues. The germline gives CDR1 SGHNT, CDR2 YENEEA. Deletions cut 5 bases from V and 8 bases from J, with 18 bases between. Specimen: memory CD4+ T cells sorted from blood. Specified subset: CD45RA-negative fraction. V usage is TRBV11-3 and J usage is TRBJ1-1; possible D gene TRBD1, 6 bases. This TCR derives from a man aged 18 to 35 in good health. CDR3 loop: CASSNRGGVEEAFF. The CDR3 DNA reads TGTGCCAGCAGCAACCGAGGGGGGGTGGAAGAAGCTTTCTTT.